This T cell receptor (beta chain) appears in the sequencing data of a study of molecular identifiers for immune sequencing clone quantification. CDR3 length equals 15 residues. The germline V and J ends were trimmed by 2 bases and 1 base, with 11 bases remaining between them. Germline V gene sequence: CDR1 MNHEY, CDR2 SMNVEV (reference sequence). The bulk TCR libraries were made with methods described before and with listed TCR primers. One entry per CDR3 protein, called by TCRdb with MiXCR from the PCR reads. Of around 470,000 distinct CDR3 sequences in the sample, about a quarter were seen once. Preparation of naive CD8 libraries involved roughly 20,000 to 1,000,000 sorted cells and 10%, 30% or 50% RNA. Ten or more counts support this clonotype.

The sequencing sample was made of naive CD8+ T cells from blood, with Jurkat cell RNA spiked in. Subset defined: FACS-sorted CD8+CD4-CCR7+CD45RA+ naive T cells. This receptor was obtained from a human donor in good health. Some libraries in this study had Jurkat cell RNA spiked in. The V and J genes are TRBV27 and TRBJ1-1, with no clear D. The CDR3 region is CASSLGRWQNTEAFF. The CDR3 nucleotides read TGTGCCAGCAGTTTAGGTCGTTGGCAGAACACTGAAGCTTTCTTT.